Presented here are 15 T cell receptor beta chains from one specimen sequenced in a study of T cells in localized non-small cell lung cancer. TCRdb's table, derived via immunoSEQ multiplex PCR, lists solely in-frame clones and lacks some. The data hold 100,000 to 150,000 clones, with about 89% observed a single time. This material consisted of peripheral blood, taken before any cancer treatment. These receptors all come from an older female donor with stage I lung adenocarcinoma.

The chain uses TRBV11-2 and TRBJ1-3; perhaps TRBD1 as D (6 bases). The germline V gene encodes CDR1 SGHAT and CDR2 FQNNGV. Trimming cost V 3 bases and J 3 bases, with 21 bases left between them. CDR3 length: 18 residues. The CDR3 here is CASSLAPRGQSGGNTIYF. The DNA for the CDR3 is TGTGCCAGCAGCTTGGCGCCGCGGGGGCAAAGTGGTGGAAACACCATATATTTT.

This clone was seen only a few times. The chain carries TRBV30 and TRBJ1-1, with D possibly matching TRBD1 (6 bases). CDR1 GTSNPN and CDR2 SVGIG come from the germline V gene (reference sequence). Trimming removed 3 bases at V and 5 bases at J, with 16 bases between. The CDR3 has 14 amino acids. This CDR3 reads CAWRKPGQLTEAFF. In DNA, the CDR3 is TGTGCCTGGAGGAAACCGGGACAATTGACTGAAGCTTTCTTT. The whole variable domain, remainder taken from reference TRBV30 and TRBJ1-1, is SQTIHQWPATLVQPVGSPLSLECTVEGTSNPNLYWYRQAAGRGLQLLFYSVGIGQISSEVPQNLSASRPQDRQFILSSKKLLLSDSGFYLCAWRKPGQLTEAFFGQGTRLTVV.

The chain is built from TRBV5-6 and TRBJ1-5; the match to TRBD1 covers 7 bases. The trim removed 4 bases at V and 6 bases at J, leaving 10 bases unmatched. Germline V gene data show CDR1 as SGHDT and CDR2 as YYEEEE. The CDR3 is 15 amino acids. The CDR3 bases are TGTGCCAGCAGCCCCGGGGGGACAGTCGGTCAGCCCCAGCATTTT. Translating it yields CASSPGGTVGQPQHF.

The count of this clone is one. The rearrangement links TRBV30 to TRBJ1-3; D is unclear. This CDR3 has 16 residues. Per germline, CDR1 GTSNPN and CDR2 SVGIG (reference sequence). The V and J ends lost 0 bases and 0 bases respectively, with 12 bases between them. The CDR3 loop reads CAWSVGQAGSGNTIYF. The CDR3 nucleotides read TGTGCCTGGAGTGTAGGCCAGGCCGGCTCTGGAAACACCATATATTTT. Based on the CDR3 plus reference TRBV30 and TRBJ1-3, the full variable domain is SQTIHQWPATLVQPVGSPLSLECTVEGTSNPNLYWYRQAAGRGLQLLFYSVGIGQISSEVPQNLSASRPQDRQFILSSKKLLLSDSGFYLCAWSVGQAGSGNTIYFGEGSWLTVV.

The rearrangement links TRBV7-8 to TRBJ1-2, with unresolved D. The germline gives CDR1 SGHVS, CDR2 FQNEAQ. The CDR3 loop spans 11 amino acids. Trimming pared 5 bases from V and 4 bases from J, leaving 5 bases between. The CDR3 bases are TGTGCCAGCAGCACGGTCTATGGCTACACCTTC. This translates into CASSTVYGYTF.

The chain joins TRBV21-1 to TRBJ2-1; TRBD1, as called in the table, went unchecked against the DNA. TRBV21-1 is given as a pseudogene. CDR3 length: 14 residues. The CDR3 spells CASSSRQGMSEQFF. The CDR3 DNA reads TGTGCCAGCAGCAGTAGACAGGGGATGAGTGAGCAGTTCTTC.

The V and J genes are TRBV6-1 and TRBJ2-7; TRBD2 might be the D (6 bases). The CDR3 covers 14 residues. V lost 6 bases, J lost 2 bases, and 14 bases lay in between. The V gene's germline CDR1 is MNHNS and CDR2 SASEGT. CDR3 in DNA: TGTGCCAGCAGGCGGGTAGCGGATGCCTACGAGCAGTACTTC. This codes for CASRRVADAYEQYF.

The gene calls are TRBV5-1 and TRBJ2-1, with 8 nucleotides matching TRBD2. V lost 4 bases, J lost 8 bases, and 11 bases stayed unmatched. Germline V gene data show CDR1 as SGHRS and CDR2 as YFSETQ. This CDR3 is built from 15 residues. Written as DNA, the CDR3 is TGCGCCAGCAGCCCGGGACTAGTAGAGGGGGATGAGCAGTTCTTC. Amino acids: CASSPGLVEGDEQFF.

The rearrangement uses TRBV6-1 and TRBJ2-7, with a weak D call TRBD2 (5 bases). The CDR3 loop spans 12 amino acids. V dropped 6 bases and J dropped 4 bases, with 10 bases sitting between them. CDR1 is MNHNS and CDR2 is SASEGT in the germline V gene. CDR3 coding DNA: TGTGCCAGCAGCGGAGGCCTGTACGAGCAGTACTTC. It translates to CASSGGLYEQYF.

The V call is TRBV7-3, the J call TRBJ2-2; D ambiguous. CDR1 SGHTA and CDR2 FQGTGA come from the germline V gene. Trimming left V 5 bases short and J 8 bases short, with 15 bases between. This CDR3 spans 14 amino acids. The DNA of the CDR3 is TGTGCCAGCAGCCCCGCTGGAACGACTGGGGAGCTGTTTTTT. Amino acids: CASSPAGTTGELFF.

The chain joins TRBV4-2 to TRBJ2-3; D is uncertain. V dropped 1 base and J dropped 7 bases, with 21 bases sitting between them. In germline, CDR1 is LGHNA, CDR2 YNFKEQ. The CDR3 runs to 17 residues. This CDR3 reads CASSQGRADPHGNTQYF. CDR3 coding DNA: TGTGCCAGCAGCCAAGGAAGGGCGGATCCCCACGGAAATACGCAGTATTTT.

The V call is TRBV30, the J call TRBJ1-4; no definite D call. There are 11 residues in the CDR3. CDR1 is GTSNPN and CDR2 is SVGIG in the germline V gene (reference sequence). The V gene lost 1 base and the J gene lost 5 bases, with 2 bases spanning the gap. CDR3 sequence reads: CAWSENEKLFF. CDR3 DNA sequence: TGTGCCTGGAGTGAAAATGAAAAACTGTTTTTT. The full variable domain, with the rest looked up from reference TRBV30 and TRBJ1-4, is SQTIHQWPATLVQPVGSPLSLECTVEGTSNPNLYWYRQAAGRGLQLLFYSVGIGQISSEVPQNLSASRPQDRQFILSSKKLLLSDSGFYLCAWSENEKLFFGSGTQLSVL.

The V gene is TRBV6-5, the J gene TRBJ2-5, with 12 bases matching TRBD2. V lost 6 bases and J lost 4; bases outside the gene matches: 3. The CDR3 totals 14 residues. Germline CDR1 and CDR2: MNHEY and SVGAGI. The CDR3 loop is CASRGGLAGETQYF. The CDR3 DNA reads as TGTGCCAGCAGGGGGGGACTAGCGGGAGAGACCCAGTACTTC.

The CDR3 DNA is TGTGCCAGCAGCGTAGACGGGAGGGCCCGTAACACCGGGGAGCTGTTTTTT. Its protein product is CASSVDGRARNTGELFF. V and J are TRBV9 and TRBJ2-2; the match to TRBD2 covers 8 bases. CDR3 size: 17 residues. Germline V lookup: CDR1 SGDLS, CDR2 YYNGEE. V lost 0 bases and J lost 2; bases outside the gene matches: 6.

The rearrangement uses TRBV27 and TRBJ2-4; D unclear. This CDR3 comprises 13 residues. Germline V gives CDR1 MNHEY, CDR2 SMNVEV (reference sequence). Trimming pared 6 bases from V and 8 bases from J, leaving 14 bases between. The CDR3 coding sequence is TGTGCCAGCAGCTTAAACCGGTGGGACATTCAGTACTTC. This codes for CASSLNRWDIQYF.